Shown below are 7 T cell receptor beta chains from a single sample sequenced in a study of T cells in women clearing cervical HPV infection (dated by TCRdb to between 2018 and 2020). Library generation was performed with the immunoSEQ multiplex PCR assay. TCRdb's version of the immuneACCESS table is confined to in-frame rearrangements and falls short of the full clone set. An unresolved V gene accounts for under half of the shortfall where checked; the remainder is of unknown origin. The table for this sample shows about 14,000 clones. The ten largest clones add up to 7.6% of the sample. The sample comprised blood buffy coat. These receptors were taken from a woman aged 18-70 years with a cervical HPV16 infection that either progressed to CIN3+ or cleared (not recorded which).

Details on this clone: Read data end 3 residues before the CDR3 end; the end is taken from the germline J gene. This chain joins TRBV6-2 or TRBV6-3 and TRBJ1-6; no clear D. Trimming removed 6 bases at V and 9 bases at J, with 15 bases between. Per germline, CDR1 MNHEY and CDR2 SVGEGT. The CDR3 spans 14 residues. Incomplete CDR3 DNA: TGTGCCAGCAGCGGAGGTTCTAGTAGTTCACCC. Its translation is CASSGGSSSSP. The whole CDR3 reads CASSGGSSSSPLHF.

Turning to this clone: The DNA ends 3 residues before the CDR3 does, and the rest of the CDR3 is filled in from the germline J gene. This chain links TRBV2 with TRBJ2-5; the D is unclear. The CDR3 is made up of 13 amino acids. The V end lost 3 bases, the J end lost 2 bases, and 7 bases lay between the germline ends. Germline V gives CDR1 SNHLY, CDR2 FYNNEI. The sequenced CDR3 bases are TGTGCCAGCAGTGAGTCAGTTCAAGAGACC. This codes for CASSESVQET. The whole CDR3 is CASSESVQETQYF.

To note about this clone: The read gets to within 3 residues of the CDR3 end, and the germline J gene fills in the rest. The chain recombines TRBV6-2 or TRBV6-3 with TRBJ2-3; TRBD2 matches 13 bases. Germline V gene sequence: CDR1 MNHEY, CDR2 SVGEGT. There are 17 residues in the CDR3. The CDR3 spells CASSYPTSGRGQETQYF. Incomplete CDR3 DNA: TGTGCCAGCAGTTACCCAACTAGCGGGAGGGGTCAAGAGACG.

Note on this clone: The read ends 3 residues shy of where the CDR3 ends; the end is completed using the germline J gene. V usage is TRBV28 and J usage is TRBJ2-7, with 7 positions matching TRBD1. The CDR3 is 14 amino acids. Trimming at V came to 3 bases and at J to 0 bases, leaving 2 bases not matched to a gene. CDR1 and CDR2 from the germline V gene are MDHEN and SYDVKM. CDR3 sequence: CASSFYRGSYEQYF. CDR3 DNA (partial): TGTGCCAGCAGTTTTTACAGGGGCTCCTACGAG.

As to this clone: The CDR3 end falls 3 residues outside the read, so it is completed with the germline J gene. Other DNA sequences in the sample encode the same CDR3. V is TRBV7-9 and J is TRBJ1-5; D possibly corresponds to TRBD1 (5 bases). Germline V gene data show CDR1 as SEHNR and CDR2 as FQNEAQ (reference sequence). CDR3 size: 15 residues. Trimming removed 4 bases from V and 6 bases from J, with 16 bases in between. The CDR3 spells CASSSEGTGVQPQHF. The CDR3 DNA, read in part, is TGTGCCAGCAGCTCTGAGGGGACGGGGGTTCAGCCC.

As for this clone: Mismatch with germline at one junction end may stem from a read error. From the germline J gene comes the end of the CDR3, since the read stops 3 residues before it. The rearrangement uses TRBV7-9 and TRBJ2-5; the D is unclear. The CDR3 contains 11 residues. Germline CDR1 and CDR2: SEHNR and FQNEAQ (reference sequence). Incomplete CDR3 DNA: TGTGCCACCAGCTTCGGAGAGACC. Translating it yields CATSFGET. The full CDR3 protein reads CATSFGETQYF.

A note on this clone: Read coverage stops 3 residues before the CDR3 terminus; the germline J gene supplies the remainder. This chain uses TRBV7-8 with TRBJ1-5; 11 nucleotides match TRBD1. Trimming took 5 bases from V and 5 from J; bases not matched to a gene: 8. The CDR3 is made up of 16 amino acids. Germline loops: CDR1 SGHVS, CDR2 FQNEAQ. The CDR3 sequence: CASSRVGQGAHQPQHF. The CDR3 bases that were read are TGTGCCAGCAGCCGCGTCGGACAGGGGGCACATCAGCCC. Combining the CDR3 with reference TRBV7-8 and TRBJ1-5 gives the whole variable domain GAGVSQSPRYKVAKRGQDVALRCDPISGHVSLFWYQQALGQGPEFLTYFQNEAQLDKSGLPSDRFFAERPEGSVSTLKIQRTQQEDSAVYLCASSRVGQGAHQPQHFGDGTRLSIL.